This TCR beta chain was obtained from a study of blood T cell repertoires in COVID-19. Study background: COVID-19 samples from acute and convalescent phases originated in the United States, Italy and Spain. T cells, B-cell-depleted T cells, or PBMCs provided the cDNA or gDNA that served as material.

Study members were between about 18 and 100 years old and lived in some 26 US regions. Assignment of participants to cohorts was predicated upon participant-reported clinical history. The CDR3 covers 14 residues. Losses at the gene ends were 3 bases for V and 1 base for J; bases not matched to a gene: 0. Germline-derived CDR1 and CDR2 are MRHNA and SNTAGT. Libraries were prepared by immunoSEQ multiplex PCR; TCRdb keeps only in-frame clonotypes and omits some of them. The sample includes 230,000 or so clones, around 88% of them seen just once. The sequence was obtained from a woman in her thirties or forties with acute COVID-19. V and J are TRBV6-4 and TRBJ2-3; the match to TRBD2 covers 8 bases. The sample was PBMCs or T cells enriched from blood (not recorded which). As DNA, the CDR3 is TGTGCCAGCAGTGAGCGGGGGGGCACAGATACGCAGTATTTT. Translation: CASSERGGTDTQYF.